This entry describes one T cell receptor beta chain. Its antigen is not known. Vbeta (60) and Jbeta (13) primers were used in the PCR. The repertoire was sequenced with immunoSEQ multiplex PCR; TCRdb's copy has only in-frame clones and lacks some. This table has around 150,000 clones, 79% appearing once. This record belongs to a study of cytomegalovirus exposure and HLA in healthy donors. Study background: The early release's HLA-typed donors yielded approximately 85 million unique TCRs. Overall study results and limits: When presence/absence was analysed, sequencing depth was taken to be roughly uniform across donors. In a later analysis, across HLA loci, associated TCR counts were highest for DRB1, lowest for HLA-C.

Trimming shortened V by 0 bases and J by 1 base, and 17 bases separated the two germline ends. CDR1 is SGHNT, CDR2 YYREEE, per germline (reference sequence). This CDR3 spans 18 amino acids. This chain links TRBV5-4 with TRBJ2-1; D is perhaps TRBD1 (6 bases). Sequenced sample: PBMCs. This receptor was identified in a man aged 35 to 55 in good health and CMV-seronegative. CDR3 residues: CASSLGWTAPRSYNEQFF. CDR3 DNA sequence: TGTGCCAGCAGCTTGGGTTGGACAGCTCCCAGATCCTACAATGAGCAGTTCTTC.